This T cell receptor (beta chain) was found in a study of patients and donors after allogeneic stem cell transplantation. Germline V lookup: CDR1 SGHNT, CDR2 YENEEA. V was cut by 5 bases and J by 2 bases, with 7 bases left in between. The CDR3 runs to 12 residues. One entry per CDR3 protein, called by TCRdb with MiXCR from the RT-PCR reads. The table includes approximately 250,000 distinct CDR3 sequences, 14% detected once. The sample holds many counts of this clonotype. The specimen was blood, either unsorted or a sorted T cell fraction (not recorded which). This chain uses TRBV11-3 with TRBJ2-7, with no clear D. This receptor was obtained from a human donor who was either an allogeneic HSCT recipient or a stem cell or donor lymphocyte infusion donor (not recorded which). It is not recorded whose cells these are; they may come from a transplant donor. The CDR3 protein is CASSLNTYEQYF. The DNA of the CDR3 is TGTGCCAGCAGCCTTAATACCTACGAGCAGTACTTC.